This is a list of T cell receptor beta chains from one sample in a study of blood T cell repertoires in COVID-19. The protocol was immunoSEQ multiplex PCR, while the TCRdb copy is restricted to in-frame clones and leaves out a portion. Of about 150,000 clones detected, 80% to 90% appear once; the ten largest clones hold 2% to 3%. What was sequenced was peripheral blood. Receptors originate from a woman aged 70-85 years with acute or convalescent COVID-19. Each CDR3 is given with its conserved first and last residue. The order of the fields is V gene, clone size, D gene, J gene, CDR3 DNA, CDR3 protein. The D gene is left open where the match is weak. Only some rows state a clone size, as once, few, many or a class for expanded clones.

V gene: TRBV5-1
clone size: .
D gene: TRBD1
J gene: TRBJ2-1
CDR3 DNA: TGCGCCAGCAGGATGACTCCGGGACAGACAAATGAGCAGTTCTTC
CDR3 protein: CASRMTPGQTNEQFF

V gene: TRBV18
clone size: .
D gene: .
J gene: TRBJ2-5
CDR3 DNA: TGTGCCAGCTCTCTTTTAGGGGTATCAATACAAGAGACCCAGTACTTC
CDR3 protein: CASSLLGVSIQETQYF

V gene: TRBV4-1
clone size: .
D gene: .
J gene: TRBJ2-3
CDR3 DNA: TGCGCCAGCAGCCAAGGGCCGGGGAAAGATACGCAGTATTTT
CDR3 protein: CASSQGPGKDTQYF

V gene: TRBV3-1/TRBV3-2
clone size: .
D gene: TRBD2
J gene: TRBJ2-3
CDR3 DNA: TGTGCCAGCAGCCAAGAGGGGGGACTAGCATATACGCAGTATTTT
CDR3 protein: CASSQEGGLAYTQYF

V gene: TRBV7-2
clone size: .
D gene: .
J gene: TRBJ1-5
CDR3 DNA: TGTGCCAGCAGCTTAGCGGGGCCCGCCCAGCATTTT
CDR3 protein: CASSLAGPAQHF

V gene: TRBV9
clone size: .
D gene: .
J gene: TRBJ2-7
CDR3 DNA: TGTGCCAGCAGCGTTAGACAGATAGGGTACGAGCAGTACTTC
CDR3 protein: CASSVRQIGYEQYF

V gene: TRBV5-4
clone size: .
D gene: .
J gene: TRBJ2-3
CDR3 DNA: TGTGCCAGCAGCTTGGTGAGGGTTGCAGATACGCAGTATTTT
CDR3 protein: CASSLVRVADTQYF

V gene: TRBV7-2
clone size: .
D gene: .
J gene: TRBJ2-7
CDR3 DNA: TGTGCCAGCAGCTTAGCGAGCCCGCCCACGACCTACGAGCAGTACTTC
CDR3 protein: CASSLASPPTTYEQYF

V gene: TRBV15
clone size: .
D gene: TRBD1
J gene: TRBJ1-3
CDR3 DNA: TGTGCCACCAGCAGAGATTCATGGGACAGGGGCGGCCGATTCTCTGGAAACACCATATATTTT
CDR3 protein: CATSRDSWDRGGRFSGNTIYF

V gene: TRBV5-6
clone size: .
D gene: TRBD2
J gene: TRBJ2-5
CDR3 DNA: TGTGCCAGCTCCACCCCCCGGCTAGCGGGGATCCAAGAGACCCAGTACTTC
CDR3 protein: CASSTPRLAGIQETQYF

V gene: TRBV3-1/TRBV3-2
clone size: .
D gene: .
J gene: TRBJ1-5
CDR3 DNA: .
CDR3 protein: CASSQYFGNQPQHF

V gene: TRBV27
clone size: once
D gene: .
J gene: TRBJ1-5
CDR3 DNA: TGTGCCAGCAGTCGGAGCAATCAGCCCCAGCATTTT
CDR3 protein: CASSRSNQPQHF

V gene: TRBV19
clone size: .
D gene: .
J gene: TRBJ1-2
CDR3 DNA: TGTGCCAGTAGTGGCACAGGGACTGGCTACACCTTC
CDR3 protein: CASSGTGTGYTF

V gene: TRBV15
clone size: .
D gene: .
J gene: TRBJ2-1
CDR3 DNA: TGTGCCACCAGCACGTACCGGGGCTACAATGAGCAGTTCTTC
CDR3 protein: CATSTYRGYNEQFF

V gene: TRBV11-2
clone size: .
D gene: TRBD1
J gene: TRBJ2-6
CDR3 DNA: TGTGCCAGCAGCTCGTGGGGACAGAGGGAAGGGGCCAACGTCCTGACTTTC
CDR3 protein: CASSSWGQREGANVLTF

V gene: TRBV4-3
clone size: .
D gene: .
J gene: TRBJ1-1
CDR3 DNA: TGCGCCAGCAGCCAAAGCAGGGGTCATACTGAAGCTTTCTTT
CDR3 protein: CASSQSRGHTEAFF

V gene: TRBV12-5
clone size: few
D gene: TRBD1
J gene: TRBJ1-2
CDR3 DNA: TGTGCTAGTGGTTTGGACAGGGGCCTTGGCTACACCTTC
CDR3 protein: CASGLDRGLGYTF

V gene: TRBV30
clone size: .
D gene: TRBD1
J gene: TRBJ2-3
CDR3 DNA: TGTGCCTGGGGGGGACAGGGGCTCGTAGGAGATACGCAGTATTTT
CDR3 protein: CAWGGQGLVGDTQYF

V gene: TRBV2
clone size: .
D gene: .
J gene: TRBJ1-2
CDR3 DNA: TGTGCCAGCAGCTTAAGAGACTATGGCTACACCTTC
CDR3 protein: CASSLRDYGYTF

V gene: TRBV5-1
clone size: .
D gene: TRBD1
J gene: TRBJ2-1
CDR3 DNA: TGCGCCAGCAGTCTCCACCGGGACAGGGGCAATGAGCAGTTCTTC
CDR3 protein: CASSLHRDRGNEQFF

V gene: TRBV3-1/TRBV3-2
clone size: .
D gene: TRBD1
J gene: TRBJ2-3
CDR3 DNA: TGTGCCAGCCAGGGACAGGGGACAGATACGCAGTATTTT
CDR3 protein: CASQGQGTDTQYF

V gene: TRBV5-4
clone size: .
D gene: .
J gene: TRBJ2-3
CDR3 DNA: TGTGCCAGCAGCCTCTCTGCCGGGGGGCTCTGGGATACGCAGTATTTT
CDR3 protein: CASSLSAGGLWDTQYF

V gene: TRBV5-6
clone size: once
D gene: .
J gene: TRBJ1-2
CDR3 DNA: TGTGCCAGCAGCTTGGTTACGGGGAAAAGACTCTATGGCTACACCTTC
CDR3 protein: CASSLVTGKRLYGYTF

V gene: TRBV27
clone size: .
D gene: TRBD2
J gene: TRBJ2-7
CDR3 DNA: TGTGCCAGCAGTTTCATTTCTAGCGGGGGGGCCGGGTCATATTACACGAAAAGCTCCTACGAGCAGTACTTC
CDR3 protein: CASSFISSGGAGSYYTKSSYEQYF

V gene: TRBV6-5
clone size: .
D gene: TRBD1
J gene: TRBJ1-2
CDR3 DNA: TGTGCCAGCAGTTACTTCGGACAGGGGGCTGGAGGCTACACCTTC
CDR3 protein: CASSYFGQGAGGYTF

V gene: TRBV18
clone size: .
D gene: TRBD1
J gene: TRBJ1-4
CDR3 DNA: TGTGCCAGCTCCCTTGGACAGGGGGCGCCTAATGAAAAACTGTTTTTT
CDR3 protein: CASSLGQGAPNEKLFF

V gene: TRBV6-5
clone size: .
D gene: TRBD1
J gene: TRBJ1-5
CDR3 DNA: TGTGCCAGCAGTCGGACAGGGCCGTATCAGCCCCAGCATTTT
CDR3 protein: CASSRTGPYQPQHF

V gene: TRBV5-1
clone size: .
D gene: TRBD2
J gene: TRBJ2-5
CDR3 DNA: TGCGCCAGCAGCTCTCGGACTAGCGGGGTAGGGGAGACCCAGTACTTC
CDR3 protein: CASSSRTSGVGETQYF

V gene: TRBV2
clone size: .
D gene: .
J gene: TRBJ1-1
CDR3 DNA: TGTGCCAGCAGTGACATCCTGAACACTGAAGCTTTCTTT
CDR3 protein: CASSDILNTEAFF

V gene: TRBV10-3
clone size: .
D gene: .
J gene: TRBJ1-1
CDR3 DNA: TGTGCCATCAGTGGGCACGACAGGAACTCTGAAGCTTTCTTT
CDR3 protein: CAISGHDRNSEAFF

V gene: TRBV19
clone size: .
D gene: .
J gene: TRBJ1-2
CDR3 DNA: TGTGCCAGTAGTCTCCAGGGGTCCAATCACTATGGCTACACCTTC
CDR3 protein: CASSLQGSNHYGYTF

V gene: TRBV5-5
clone size: .
D gene: TRBD1
J gene: TRBJ1-2
CDR3 DNA: TGTGCCAGCAGCAGGATCGGGACAGGGAGTCCGTATGGCTACACCTTC
CDR3 protein: CASSRIGTGSPYGYTF

V gene: TRBV9
clone size: .
D gene: .
J gene: TRBJ2-2
CDR3 DNA: TGTGCCAGCAGCGTAGAGTACTTGGAGCTGAACACCGGGGAGCTGTTTTTT
CDR3 protein: CASSVEYLELNTGELFF

V gene: TRBV13
clone size: .
D gene: TRBD1
J gene: TRBJ2-7
CDR3 DNA: TGTGCCAGCAGCTCCGGGGACAGGGTCTACGAGCAGTACTTC
CDR3 protein: CASSSGDRVYEQYF

V gene: TRBV18
clone size: .
D gene: TRBD1
J gene: TRBJ1-4
CDR3 DNA: TGTGCCAGCTCACTCCGACAGGGGGAAAATGAAAAACTGTTTTTT
CDR3 protein: CASSLRQGENEKLFF